Sequencing of this T cell receptor beta chain was carried out in a study of blood T cells in healthy people across ages. Study results and limitations: Across samples, TCR beta diversity tracked strongly with naive T cell percentage.

Isolated per sample were at least 6 million PBMCs. This clonotype occurred a few times. The target antigen is unknown. CDR1 ENHRY and CDR2 SYGVKD come from the germline V gene. This CDR3 has 12 amino acids. A second about 7 to 12 cycle PCR used barcoded and J-beta primers. MiXCR was run by TCRdb on the 5' RACE reads, yielding one entry per CDR3 protein. The sample contains roughly 720,000 distinct CDR3 sequences, 50% to 65% of which appear only once. The clonotype was recovered from a man aged 80 or over in good health. J is TRBJ2-5 and V is TRBV10-3; D is uncertain. The DNA end lines up better with TRBJ2-7; the J call may be wrong. Sequencing input: blood. The CDR3 loop is CAISESGSEQYF. CDR3 nucleotides: TGTGCCATCAGTGAGTCGGGCTCCGAGCAGTACTTC.